Described below is a single T cell receptor (beta chain) sequence and its context. These data come from a study of blood T cell repertoires in COVID-19. Study information: Samples of COVID-19 (acute and convalescent) were obtained from the United States, Italy and Spain.

V dropped 5 bases and J dropped 7 bases, with 12 bases sitting between them. Germline CDR1 SQVTM, CDR2 ANQGSEA. The CDR3 extends over 12 amino acids. Original processing notes: Quantification of nucleated cells was approximated via reference gene primer amplification. TCRdb's copy holds only in-frame clones and misses some; the assay was immunoSEQ multiplex PCR. That table furnishes V, J and clone size, whereas the DNA furnished D and trimming. The sample shows 250,000 to 300,000 clones, around 80% of them seen only once. The study recruited people aged about 18 to 90 years across roughly 23 US areas. Categorization into cohorts depended on clinical history that participants reported.

V gene TRBV29-1 combines with J gene TRBJ2-1, with D maybe TRBD2 (5 bases). The specimen sequenced was PBMCs or T cells enriched from blood (not recorded which). The clonotype originates from a man younger than 40 with acute COVID-19. In nucleotides, the CDR3 is TGCAGCGTTCGATTTAGCGTGAATGAGCAGTTCTTC. Its protein product is CSVRFSVNEQFF.